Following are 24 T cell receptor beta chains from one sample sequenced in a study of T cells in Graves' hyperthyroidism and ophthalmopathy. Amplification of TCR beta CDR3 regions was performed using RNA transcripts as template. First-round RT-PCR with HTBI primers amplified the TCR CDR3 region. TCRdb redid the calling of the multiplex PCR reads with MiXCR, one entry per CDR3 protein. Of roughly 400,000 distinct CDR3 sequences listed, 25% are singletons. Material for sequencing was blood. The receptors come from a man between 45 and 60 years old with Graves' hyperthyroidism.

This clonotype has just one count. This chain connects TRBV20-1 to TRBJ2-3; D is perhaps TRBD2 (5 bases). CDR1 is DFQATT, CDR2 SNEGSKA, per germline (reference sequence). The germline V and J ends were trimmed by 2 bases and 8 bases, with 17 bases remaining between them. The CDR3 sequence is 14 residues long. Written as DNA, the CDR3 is TGCAGTGCTAGAAGAGCTTGGGAGACAAGTACGCAGTATTTT. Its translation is CSARRAWETSTQYF.

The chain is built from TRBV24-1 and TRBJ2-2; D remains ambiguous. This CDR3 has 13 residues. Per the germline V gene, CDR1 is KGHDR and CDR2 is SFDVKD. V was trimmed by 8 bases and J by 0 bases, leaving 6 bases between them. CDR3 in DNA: TGTGCCACCATGCCCCCGAACACCGGGGAGCTGTTTTTT. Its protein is CATMPPNTGELFF.

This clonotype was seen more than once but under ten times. The CDR3, as DNA: TGTGCCAGCAGCCTCACACAGGGAACAGATACGCAGTATTTT. Protein sequence: CASSLTQGTDTQYF. The rearrangement uses TRBV5-4 and TRBJ2-3; a weak D match, TRBD1 (6 bases). V lost 4 bases, J lost 3 bases, and 12 bases lay in between. CDR3 size: 14 residues. Germline V CDR1 and CDR2: SGHNT, YYREEE (reference sequence).

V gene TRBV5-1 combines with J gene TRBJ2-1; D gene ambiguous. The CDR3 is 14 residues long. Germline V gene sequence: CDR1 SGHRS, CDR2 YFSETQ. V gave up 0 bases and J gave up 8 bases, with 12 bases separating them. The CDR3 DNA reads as TGCGCCAGCAGCTTGGGGAGATGGAACGATGAGCAGTTCTTC. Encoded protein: CASSLGRWNDEQFF. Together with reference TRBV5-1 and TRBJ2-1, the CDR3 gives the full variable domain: KAGVTQTPRYLIKTRGQQVTLSCSPISGHRSVSWYQQTPGQGLQFLFEYFSETQRNKGNFPGRFSGRQFSNSRSEMNVSTLELGDSALYLCASSLGRWNDEQFFGPGTRLTVL.

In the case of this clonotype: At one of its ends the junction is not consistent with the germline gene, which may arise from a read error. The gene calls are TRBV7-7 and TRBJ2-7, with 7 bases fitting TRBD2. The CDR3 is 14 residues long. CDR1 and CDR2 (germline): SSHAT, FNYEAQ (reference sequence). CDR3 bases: TGTGCTAGCAGCCAGGGACTACTCTCCTACGAGCAGTACTTC. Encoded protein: CASSQGLLSYEQYF.

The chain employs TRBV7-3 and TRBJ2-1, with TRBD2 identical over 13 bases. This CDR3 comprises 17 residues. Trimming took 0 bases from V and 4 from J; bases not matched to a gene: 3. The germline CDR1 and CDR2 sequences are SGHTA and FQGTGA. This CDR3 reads CASSLTGTSGKYNEQFF. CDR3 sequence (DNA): TGTGCCAGCAGCTTAACCGGGACTAGCGGGAAATACAATGAGCAGTTCTTC.

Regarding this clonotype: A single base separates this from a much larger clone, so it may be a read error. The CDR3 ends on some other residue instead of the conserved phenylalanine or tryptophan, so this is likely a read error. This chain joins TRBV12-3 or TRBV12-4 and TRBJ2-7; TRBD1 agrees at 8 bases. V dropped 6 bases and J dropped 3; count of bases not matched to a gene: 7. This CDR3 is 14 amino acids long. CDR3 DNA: TGTGCCAGCAGACAGACAGGGGTGGGCTACGAGCAGTACTCC. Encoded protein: CASRQTGVGYEQYS.

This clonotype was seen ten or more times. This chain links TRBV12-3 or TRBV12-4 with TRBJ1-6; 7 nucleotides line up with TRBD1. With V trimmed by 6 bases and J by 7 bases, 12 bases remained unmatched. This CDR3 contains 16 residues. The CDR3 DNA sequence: TGTGCCAGCAGGCCCGGGCAGGGGGTTCGGAATTCACCCCTCCACTTT. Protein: CASRPGQGVRNSPLHF.

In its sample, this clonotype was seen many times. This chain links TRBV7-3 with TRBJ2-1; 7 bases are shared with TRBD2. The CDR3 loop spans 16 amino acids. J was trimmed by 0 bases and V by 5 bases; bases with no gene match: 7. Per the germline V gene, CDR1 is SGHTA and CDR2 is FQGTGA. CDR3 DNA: TGTGCCAGCAGCCGAGGGAGGGCCCGCTCCTACAATGAGCAGTTCTTC. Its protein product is CASSRGRARSYNEQFF.

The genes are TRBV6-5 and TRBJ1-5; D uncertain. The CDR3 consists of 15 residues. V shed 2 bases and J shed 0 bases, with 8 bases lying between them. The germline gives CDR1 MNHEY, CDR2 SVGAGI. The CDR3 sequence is CASSYGSYSNQPQHF. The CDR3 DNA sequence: TGTGCCAGCAGTTACGGCAGCTATAGCAATCAGCCCCAGCATTTT.

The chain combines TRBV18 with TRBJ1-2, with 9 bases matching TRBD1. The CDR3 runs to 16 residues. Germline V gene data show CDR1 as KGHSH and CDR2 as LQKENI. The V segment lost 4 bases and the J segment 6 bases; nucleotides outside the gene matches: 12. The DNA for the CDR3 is TGTGCCAGCTCACGAAAAACAGGGGGCGGAGAGCATGGCTACACCTTC. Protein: CASSRKTGGGEHGYTF.

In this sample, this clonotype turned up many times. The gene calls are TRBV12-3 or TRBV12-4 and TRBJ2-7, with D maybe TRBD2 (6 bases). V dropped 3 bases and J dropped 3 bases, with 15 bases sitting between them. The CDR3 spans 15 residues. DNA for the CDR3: TGTGCCAGCAGTTTGAGTGGGGGGTCCGGCTACGAGCAGTACTTC. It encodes CASSLSGGSGYEQYF.

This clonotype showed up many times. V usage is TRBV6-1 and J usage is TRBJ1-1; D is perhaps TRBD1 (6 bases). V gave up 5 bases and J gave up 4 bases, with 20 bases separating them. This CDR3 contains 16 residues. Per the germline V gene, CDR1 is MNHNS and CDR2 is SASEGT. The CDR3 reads CASSSTSQGMGTEAFF. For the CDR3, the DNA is TGTGCCAGCAGTTCCACATCACAGGGAATGGGCACTGAAGCTTTCTTT.

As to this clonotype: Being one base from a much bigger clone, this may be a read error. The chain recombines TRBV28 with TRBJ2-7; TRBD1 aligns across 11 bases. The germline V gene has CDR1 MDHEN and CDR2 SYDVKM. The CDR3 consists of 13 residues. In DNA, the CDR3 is TGTGCCAGCGGAGGACAGGGGGCCTACGAGGAGTACTTC. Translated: CASGGQGAYEEYF.

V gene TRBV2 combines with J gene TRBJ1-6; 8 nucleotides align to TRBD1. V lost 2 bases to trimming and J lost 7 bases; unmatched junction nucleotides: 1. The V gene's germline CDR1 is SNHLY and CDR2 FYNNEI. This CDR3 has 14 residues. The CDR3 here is CASSESGGNSPLHF. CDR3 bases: TGTGCCAGCAGTGAATCAGGGGGCAATTCACCCCTCCACTTT.

In DNA, the CDR3 is TGTGCCAGTAGTATTGGAGGTCAGCAAGAGACCCAGTACTTC. Translation gives CASSIGGQQETQYF. The chain carries TRBV19 and TRBJ2-5; TRBD2 is a possible D gene (5 bases). This CDR3 comprises 14 residues. V lost 3 bases to trimming and J lost 2 bases, with 10 bases between them. Germline V CDR1 and CDR2: LNHDA, SQIVND (reference sequence).

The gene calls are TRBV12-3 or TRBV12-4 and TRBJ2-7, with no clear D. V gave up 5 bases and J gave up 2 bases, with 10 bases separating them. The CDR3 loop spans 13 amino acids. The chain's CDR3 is CASSAHTAYEQYF. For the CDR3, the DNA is TGTGCCAGCAGTGCCCACACAGCCTACGAGCAGTACTTC.

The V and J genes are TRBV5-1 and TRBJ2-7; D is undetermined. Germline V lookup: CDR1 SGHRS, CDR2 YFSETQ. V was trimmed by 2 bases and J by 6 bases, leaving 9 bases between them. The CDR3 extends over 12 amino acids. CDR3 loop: CASSFSQAEQYF. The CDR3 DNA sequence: TGCGCCAGCAGCTTTTCCCAGGCCGAGCAGTACTTC.

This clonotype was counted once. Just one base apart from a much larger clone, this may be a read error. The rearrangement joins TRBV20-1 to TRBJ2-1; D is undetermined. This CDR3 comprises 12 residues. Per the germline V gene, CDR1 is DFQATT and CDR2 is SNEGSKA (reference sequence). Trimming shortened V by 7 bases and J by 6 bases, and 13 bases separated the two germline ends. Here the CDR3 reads CSVLRPGNEQFF. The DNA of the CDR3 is TGCAGTGTCCTAAGGCCGGGCAATGAGCAGTTCTTC.

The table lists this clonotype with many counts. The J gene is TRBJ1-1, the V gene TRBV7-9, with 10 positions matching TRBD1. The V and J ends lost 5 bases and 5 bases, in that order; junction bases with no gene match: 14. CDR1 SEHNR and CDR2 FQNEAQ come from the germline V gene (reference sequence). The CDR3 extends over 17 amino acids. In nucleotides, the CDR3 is TGTGCCAGCAGCACACGACAGGGGGCAGGGGAATCGACTGAAGCTTTCTTT. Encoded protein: CASSTRQGAGESTEAFF.

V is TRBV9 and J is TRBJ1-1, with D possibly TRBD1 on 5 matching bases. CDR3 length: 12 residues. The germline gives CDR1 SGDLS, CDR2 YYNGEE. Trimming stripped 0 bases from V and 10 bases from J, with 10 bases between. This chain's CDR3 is CASSVDQGPAFF. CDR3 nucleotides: TGTGCCAGCAGCGTAGATCAGGGTCCAGCTTTCTTT.

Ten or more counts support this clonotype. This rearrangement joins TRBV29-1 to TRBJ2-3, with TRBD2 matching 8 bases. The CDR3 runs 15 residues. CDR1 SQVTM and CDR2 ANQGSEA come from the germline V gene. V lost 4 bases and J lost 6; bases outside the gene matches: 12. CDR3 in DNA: TGCAGCGTTGCCCCGGGGAGCGGGAGTACGGATACGCAGTATTTT. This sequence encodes CSVAPGSGSTDTQYF.

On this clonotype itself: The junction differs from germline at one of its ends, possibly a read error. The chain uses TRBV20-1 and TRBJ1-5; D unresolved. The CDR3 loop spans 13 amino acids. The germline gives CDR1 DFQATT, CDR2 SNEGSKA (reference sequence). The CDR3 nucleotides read TGCAGTGCTAGAGATCGGAGGAATCAGCCCCAGCGTTTT. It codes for CSARDRRNQPQRF.

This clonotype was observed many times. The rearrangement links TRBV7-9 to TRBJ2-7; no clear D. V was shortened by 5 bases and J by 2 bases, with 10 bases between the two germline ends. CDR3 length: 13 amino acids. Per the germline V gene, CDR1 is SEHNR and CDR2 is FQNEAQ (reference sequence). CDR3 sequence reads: CASSIDPTYEQYF. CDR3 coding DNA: TGTGCCAGCAGCATAGATCCGACCTACGAGCAGTACTTC. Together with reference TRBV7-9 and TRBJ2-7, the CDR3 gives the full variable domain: DTGVSQNPRHKITKRGQNVTFRCDPISEHNRLYWYRQTLGQGPEFLTYFQNEAQLEKSRLLSDRFSAERPKGSFSTLEIQRTEQGDSAMYLCASSIDPTYEQYFGPGTRLTVT.